A single sample gave rise to the 22 T cell receptor beta chains below, sequenced in a study of Ad26.COV2.S vaccination and SARS-CoV-2 variants. Sequenced by immunoSEQ multiplex PCR; TCRdb stores in-frame clones only, minus some. This table holds 300,000 to 400,000 clones, roughly 94% found once. The input for sequencing was peripheral blood, taken after recovery from COVID-19. These receptors were collected from a human donor who had recovered from COVID-19.

The V and J genes are TRBV7-2 and TRBJ2-7; D is unclear. Germline V gene sequence: CDR1 SGHTA, CDR2 FQGNSA. The germline V and J ends were trimmed by 3 bases and 7 bases, with 13 bases remaining between them. The CDR3 length is 13 residues. The CDR3 protein is CASSFGPLGEQYF. For the CDR3, the DNA is TGTGCCAGCAGCTTTGGACCTCTGGGGGAGCAGTACTTC.

The CDR3 coding sequence is TGTGCCAGCAGTGAAGGGAGGATCCTAAACACTGAAGCTTTCTTT. Translated: CASSEGRILNTEAFF. The V call is TRBV6-1, the J call TRBJ1-1; D not certain. The CDR3 totals 15 residues. In germline, CDR1 is MNHNS, CDR2 SASEGT. V was shortened by 1 base and J by 2 bases, with 11 bases between the two germline ends.

The chain recombines TRBV12-3 or TRBV12-4 with TRBJ1-1, with D unclear. V was pared by 6 bases and J by 0 bases, with 8 bases between. The CDR3 has 13 amino acids. CDR3 sequence: CASSFLMNTEAFF. As DNA, the CDR3 is TGTGCCAGCAGCTTTCTTATGAACACTGAAGCTTTCTTT.

Turning to this clone: Different DNA sequences within this sample yield the same CDR3. V and J are TRBV6-5 and TRBJ2-6; D gene ambiguous. Between the trimmed V and J ends, which lost 2 bases and 0 bases, there was a span of 5 bases. CDR1 is MNHEY and CDR2 is SVGAGI in the germline V gene. This CDR3 is built from 15 residues. The CDR3 spells CASSYRFSGANVLTF. The CDR3, as DNA: TGTGCCAGCAGTTACCGATTCTCTGGGGCCAACGTCCTGACTTTC.

This chain joins TRBV5-6 and TRBJ2-2; the match to TRBD2 covers 14 bases. V lost 3 bases and J lost 4; bases outside the gene matches: 2. CDR3 length: 16 amino acids. Germline loops: CDR1 SGHDT, CDR2 YYEEEE. Written as DNA, the CDR3 is TGTGCCAGCAGCTGGGGACTAGCGGGGGTCACCGGGGAGCTGTTTTTT. This gives the protein CASSWGLAGVTGELFF.

The chain links TRBV13 to TRBJ2-7; 13 bases fit TRBD2. Germline V gene data show CDR1 as PRHDT and CDR2 as FYEKMQ (reference sequence). The CDR3 runs to 15 residues. Germline trimming cut 4 bases from V and 12 bases from J; bases unmatched to any gene: 12. CDR3: CASSSEKRTSGGPYF. In DNA, the CDR3 is TGTGCCAGCAGCTCGGAGAAAAGGACTAGCGGGGGCCCGTACTTC.

Concerning this clone: This sample includes further DNA sequences coding for the same CDR3. The CDR3 DNA reads TGTGCTAGTGGGGATGGGGGGACCCAGTACTTC. Translation gives CASGDGGTQYF. The V call is TRBV12-5, the J call TRBJ2-5; D is possibly TRBD1 or TRBD2 (5 bases each). CDR1 is LGHNT and CDR2 is FRNRAP in the germline V gene. The CDR3 is made up of 11 amino acids. The germline V and J ends were trimmed by 6 bases and 7 bases, with 9 bases remaining between them.

The rearrangement links TRBV19 to TRBJ2-4; D gene uncertain. Germline V gene lookup returns CDR1 LNHDA and CDR2 SQIVND (reference sequence). V dropped 3 bases and J dropped 5 bases, with 8 bases sitting between them. CDR3 length: 13 residues. The CDR3 DNA is TGTGCCAGTAGTATGGGGTACCAAAACATTCAGTACTTC. This codes for CASSMGYQNIQYF.

The chain employs TRBV7-8 and TRBJ2-3, with a tentative D call TRBD2 (6 bases). The V end lost 5 bases, the J end lost 2 bases, and 17 bases lay between the germline ends. The CDR3 has 16 residues. CDR1 is SGHVS and CDR2 is FQNEAQ in the germline V gene. The CDR3 region is CASSHIRGRVTDTQYF. Written as DNA, the CDR3 is TGTGCCAGCAGCCACATACGGGGGAGAGTCACAGATACGCAGTATTTT.

This chain joins TRBV9 and TRBJ1-1; D remains ambiguous. This CDR3 is 15 amino acids long. The germline gives CDR1 SGDLS, CDR2 YYNGEE. V lost 0 bases and J 0 bases, leaving 9 bases between the germline ends. The CDR3 region has the DNA TGTGCCAGCAGCGTAGTTCGGGATATGAACACTGAAGCTTTCTTT. Translated: CASSVVRDMNTEAFF.

This chain connects TRBV2 to TRBJ2-7; TRBD2 agrees at 7 bases. This CDR3 is built from 14 residues. Germline CDR1 reads SNHLY; CDR2 reads FYNNEI. V shed 5 bases and J 2 bases; nucleotides not matched to a gene: 6. The CDR3 region has the DNA TGTGCCAGCAGTCCTTCGGGGGGTGCCTACGAGCAGTACTTC. This gives the protein CASSPSGGAYEQYF. The whole variable domain, remainder taken from reference TRBV2 and TRBJ2-7, is EPEVTQTPSHQVTQMGQEVILRCVPISNHLYFYWYRQILGQKVEFLVSFYNNEISEKSEIFDDQFSVERPDGSNFTLKIRSTKLEDSAMYFCASSPSGGAYEQYFGPGTRLTVT.

V gene TRBV7-9 combines with J gene TRBJ1-2, with TRBD1 matching over 7 bases. The V segment lost 5 bases and the J segment 8 bases; nucleotides outside the gene matches: 8. The CDR3 runs to 13 residues. Germline lookup yields CDR1 SEHNR and CDR2 FQNEAQ (reference sequence). CDR3 in DNA: TGTGCCAGCAGCCCGACAGGGCAACGAGGCTACACCTTC. Protein sequence: CASSPTGQRGYTF.

The genes are TRBV5-1 and TRBJ2-3; possible D gene TRBD2, 6 bases. Germline values: CDR1 SGHRS, CDR2 YFSETQ. This CDR3 comprises 16 residues. Trimming took 0 bases from V and 8 from J, leaving 19 bases between them. This chain's CDR3 is CASSLDGTSLRGTQYF. DNA for the CDR3: TGCGCCAGCAGCTTGGACGGGACTTCGCTACGGGGTACGCAGTATTTT.

The chain joins TRBV4-1 to TRBJ2-1; TRBD2 matches 15 bases. Germline loops: CDR1 MGHRA, CDR2 YSYEKL. This CDR3 has 16 amino acids. V shed 0 bases, J shed 7 bases, and the junction held 1 base outside the gene matches. Here the CDR3 DNA reads TGCGCCAGCAGCCAAGATGGGACTAGCGGGGGGAATGAGCAGTTCTTC. This translates into CASSQDGTSGGNEQFF.

The rearrangement uses TRBV6-5 and TRBJ2-7; D could derive from TRBD1 or TRBD2 (5 bases each). Germline CDR1 MNHEY, CDR2 SVGAGI. The germline V and J ends were trimmed by 6 bases and 3 bases, with 15 bases remaining between them. This CDR3 comprises 14 residues. In nucleotides, the CDR3 is TGTGCCAGCAGGATCAGGGACGGAGACTACGAGCAGTACTTC. Translating it yields CASRIRDGDYEQYF.

J is TRBJ2-3 and V is TRBV6-1; 7 nucleotides match TRBD1. V shed 1 base and J 6 bases; nucleotides not matched to a gene: 7. CDR1 and CDR2 from the germline V gene are MNHNS and SASEGT. The CDR3 sequence is 15 residues long. The CDR3 nucleotides are TGTGCCAGCAGTGAAGTATACCAGGGGGTCGATACGCAGTATTTT. Protein sequence: CASSEVYQGVDTQYF.

The genes are TRBV4-3 and TRBJ1-6; no clear D gene. Trimming took 1 base from V and 9 from J, leaving 10 bases between them. Germline V gene sequence: CDR1 LGHNA, CDR2 YSLEER. This CDR3 spans 14 amino acids. CDR3: CASSQGAASSPLHF. In DNA form, the CDR3 reads TGCGCCAGCAGCCAAGGGGCAGCTTCTTCACCCCTCCACTTT.

V usage is TRBV7-2 and J usage is TRBJ1-1; D uncertain. The CDR3 totals 14 residues. Germline CDR1 SGHTA, CDR2 FQGNSA. V shed 1 base and J shed 5 bases, with 11 bases lying between them. The CDR3 is CASSLGARRTEAFF. CDR3 nucleotide sequence: TGTGCCAGCAGCTTAGGGGCCCGGCGAACTGAAGCTTTCTTT.

This clone was seen a single time. The rearrangement links TRBV10-2 to TRBJ1-1; tentative D call: TRBD1 (5 bases). V was pared by 0 bases and J by 8 bases, with 25 bases between. The germline V gene encodes CDR1 WSHSY and CDR2 SAAADI. This CDR3 spans 18 amino acids. Here the CDR3 reads CASSESHSFVTTDKEAFF. CDR3 sequence (DNA): TGCGCCAGCAGTGAGTCTCACTCTTTCGTGACGACAGACAAAGAAGCTTTCTTT.

The rearrangement links TRBV4-1 to TRBJ2-1; 13 nucleotides line up with TRBD2. The CDR3 runs to 18 residues. Germline-derived CDR1 and CDR2 are MGHRA and YSYEKL. Trimming at V came to 4 bases and at J to 7 bases, leaving 13 bases not matched to a gene. The CDR3 bases are TGCGCCAGCAGCCCACTAGCGGGGGGGCCTGCGGCATCGAATGAGCAGTTCTTC. It encodes CASSPLAGGPAASNEQFF.

The chain uses TRBV2 and TRBJ1-4, with TRBD1 identical over 8 bases. Germline V gives CDR1 SNHLY, CDR2 FYNNEI. V was clipped by 2 bases and J by 4 bases; unmatched bases: 3. This CDR3 spans 15 amino acids. The CDR3 sequence: CASSEQGAGNEKLFF. The CDR3 DNA reads as TGTGCCAGCAGTGAACAGGGGGCCGGTAATGAAAAACTGTTTTTT.

This CDR3 reads CASSLGANTEAFF. The CDR3 region has the DNA TGTGCCAGCAGTTTGGGGGCCAACACTGAAGCTTTCTTT. This sequence joins TRBV27 and TRBJ1-1; a weak D match, TRBD1 (6 bases). The CDR3 has 13 amino acids. V lost 3 bases and J lost 2, with 7 bases in between. Germline-derived CDR1 and CDR2 are MNHEY and SMNVEV (reference sequence).